The text below deals with one T cell receptor beta chain. Its cognate antigen is unknown. The sample comes from a study of cytomegalovirus exposure and HLA in healthy donors. Study conclusions and caveats: Reports state that TCR beta sequences accurately predicted most subjects' HLA-A and HLA-B alleles.

The CDR3 is made up of 15 amino acids. J was trimmed by 8 bases and V by 2 bases; bases with no gene match: 11. Germline CDR1 is SNHLY and CDR2 is FYNNEI. Primers: 60 Vbeta forward and 13 Jbeta reverse. This table comes from immunoSEQ multiplex PCR, and its TCRdb copy is limited to in-frame clones, with some not included. Of 150,000 to 170,000 clones listed, roughly 80% are singletons. V usage is TRBV2 and J usage is TRBJ1-2, with 7 nucleotides matching TRBD1. The sequencing input was PBMCs. The origin of this receptor is a woman aged 35 to 49 in good health and CMV-seronegative. CDR3 amino acids: CASSEPPTVGGGYTF. The CDR3 nucleotides read TGTGCCAGCAGTGAACCCCCCACGGTAGGGGGCGGCTACACCTTC.